A selection of T cell receptor beta chains follows, all from one sample in a study of blood T cell repertoires in COVID-19. Assay used: immunoSEQ multiplex PCR; TCRdb lists only in-frame clones, some missing. Of approximately 300,000 clones in the sample, nearly 90% were seen once. The sample taken for sequencing was PBMCs or T cells enriched from blood (not recorded which). The receptors derive from a woman aged 18-29 years with acute COVID-19. Both conserved end residues are part of each CDR3. A D gene is named only where the DNA matches it firmly. Part of the rows lack a size; the others show once, few, many or a class for expanded clones.

TRBJ2-2	few	TRBV7-9	TRBD1	TGTGCCAGCAGCTTAGTCCTCCAGGGGGCGAACACCGGGGAGCTGTTTTTT	CASSLVLQGANTGELFF
TRBJ1-2	NA	TRBV29-1	NA	TGCAGCGCCGACACAGGCTACACCTTC	CSADTGYTF
TRBJ2-1	once	TRBV9	TRBD2	TGTGCCAGCAGCGTACCCAACCGGGGGGGTCTCAATGAGCAGTTCTTC	CASSVPNRGGLNEQFF
TRBJ2-7	NA	TRBV28	TRBD1	TGTGCCAGCAGTCTACGGGACAGACCTCACGAGCAGTACTTC	CASSLRDRPHEQYF
TRBJ1-3	NA	TRBV28	NA	TGTGCCAGCAGTTTATCTGGGCCAAACACCATATATTTT	CASSLSGPNTIYF
TRBJ2-1	NA	TRBV28	TRBD2	TGTGCCAGCAGTTCCGCAGGGACTAGCGGGGGCTACAATGAGCAGTTCTTC	CASSSAGTSGGYNEQFF
TRBJ2-5	NA	TRBV10-3	NA	TGTGCCATCAGTGAGTCGGCCTCACAAGAGACCCAGTACTTC	CAISESASQETQYF
TRBJ1-6	NA	TRBV7-9	TRBD1	TGTGCCAGCAGCTTAGGTCGGACAGGAGGAAATTCACCCCTCCACTTT	CASSLGRTGGNSPLHF
TRBJ1-1	NA	TRBV7-3	TRBD1	TGTGCCAGCAGCTTAATGGTGGGACAGAAAGAAGCTTTCTTT	CASSLMVGQKEAFF
TRBJ2-7	NA	TRBV5-6	TRBD2	TGTGCCAGCAGTGTAGCGGGGGGCTACGAGCAGTACTTC	CASSVAGGYEQYF
TRBJ2-3	NA	TRBV5-1	TRBD2	TGCGCCAGCAGCTTGGAACCTAGCGGGAGCGGCACAGATACGCAGTATTTT	CASSLEPSGSGTDTQYF
TRBJ1-1	NA	TRBV6-5	NA	TGTGCCAGCAGGCGTTCAGGGGAGAGTACTGAAGCTTTCTTT	CASRRSGESTEAFF
TRBJ2-1	NA	TRBV10-1	NA	TGCGCCAGCAGTGCCCAAATGGCGATGGGCCAGTTCTTC	CASSAQMAMGQFF
TRBJ1-2	NA	TRBV3-1/TRBV3-2	NA	TGTGCCAGCAGCCAAAGCCTCCGGGACATTTTCTTC	CASSQSLRDIFF
TRBJ1-4	once	TRBV6-5	NA	TGTGCCAGCACGGACACCCTCCATGAAAAACTGTTTTTT	CASTDTLHEKLFF
TRBJ2-3	NA	TRBV19	NA	TGTGCCAGTAGTAGAAGCCAAGGGGTAGCTAGCACAGATACGCAGTATTTT	CASSRSQGVASTDTQYF
TRBJ1-1	NA	TRBV14	NA	TGTGCCAGCAGCTTCACAGGTTTGAACACTGAAGCTTTCTTT	CASSFTGLNTEAFF
TRBJ2-7	NA	TRBV11-3	TRBD2	TGTGCCAGCAGCTTTACGGGAGGGAAGGAGCAGTACTTC	CASSFTGGKEQYF
TRBJ2-7	NA	TRBV9	TRBD1	TGTGCCAGCAGCGCCACAGGGGCCAGTCCTTCTTACGAGCAGTACTTC	CASSATGASPSYEQYF
TRBJ2-1	few	TRBV11-2	TRBD2	TGTGCCAGCAGCTTGGTCCACCTTAGCGGGAACGTCTACAATGAGCAGTTCTTC	CASSLVHLSGNVYNEQFF
TRBJ2-1	once	TRBV5-1	TRBD2	TGCGCCAGCAGCTTGGGGGCTAGCGGGTCCAATGAGCAGTTCTTC	CASSLGASGSNEQFF